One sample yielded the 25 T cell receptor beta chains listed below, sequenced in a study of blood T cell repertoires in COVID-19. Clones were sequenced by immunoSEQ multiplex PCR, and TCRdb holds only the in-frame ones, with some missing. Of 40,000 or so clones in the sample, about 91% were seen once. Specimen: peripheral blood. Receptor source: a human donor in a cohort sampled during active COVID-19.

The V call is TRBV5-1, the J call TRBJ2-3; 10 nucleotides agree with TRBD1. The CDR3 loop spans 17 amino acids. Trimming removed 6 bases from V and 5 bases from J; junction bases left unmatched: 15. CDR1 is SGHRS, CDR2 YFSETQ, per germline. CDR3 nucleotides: TGCGCCAGCACCCTCAGGGCGGACAGGGGGTTAGGAGATACGCAGTATTTT. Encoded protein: CASTLRADRGLGDTQYF.

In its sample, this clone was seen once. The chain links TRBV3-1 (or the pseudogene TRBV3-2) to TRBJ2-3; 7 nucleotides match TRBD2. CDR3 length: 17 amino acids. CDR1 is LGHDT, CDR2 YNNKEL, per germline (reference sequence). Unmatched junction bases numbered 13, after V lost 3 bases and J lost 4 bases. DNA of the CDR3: TGTGCCAGCAGCCACGGGGACGGGGAGGGGTGGGCAGATACGCAGTATTTT. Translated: CASSHGDGEGWADTQYF.

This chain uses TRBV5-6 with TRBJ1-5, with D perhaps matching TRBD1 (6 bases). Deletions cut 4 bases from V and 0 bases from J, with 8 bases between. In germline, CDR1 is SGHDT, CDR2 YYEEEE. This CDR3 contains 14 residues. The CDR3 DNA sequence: TGTGCCAGCAGCCCGACAGGTAGCAATCAGCCCCAGCATTTT. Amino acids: CASSPTGSNQPQHF.

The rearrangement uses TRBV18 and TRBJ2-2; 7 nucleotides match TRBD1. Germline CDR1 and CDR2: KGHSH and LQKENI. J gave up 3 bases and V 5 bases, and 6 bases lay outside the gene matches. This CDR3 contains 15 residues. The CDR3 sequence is CASSSRTGDTGELFF. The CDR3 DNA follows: TGTGCCAGCTCATCACGGACAGGCGACACCGGGGAGCTGTTTTTT. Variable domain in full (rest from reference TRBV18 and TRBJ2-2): NAGVMQNPRHLVRRRGQEARLRCSPMKGHSHVYWYRQLPEEGLKFMVYLQKENIIDESGMPKERFSAEFPKEGPSILRIQQVVRGDSAAYFCASSSRTGDTGELFFGEGSRLTVL.

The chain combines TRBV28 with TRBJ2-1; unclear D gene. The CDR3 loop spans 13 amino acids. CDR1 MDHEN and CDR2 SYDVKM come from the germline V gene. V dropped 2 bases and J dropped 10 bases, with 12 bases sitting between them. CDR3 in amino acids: CASSLSQTHEQFF. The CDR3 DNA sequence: TGTGCCAGCAGTTTAAGTCAGACTCACGAGCAGTTCTTC.

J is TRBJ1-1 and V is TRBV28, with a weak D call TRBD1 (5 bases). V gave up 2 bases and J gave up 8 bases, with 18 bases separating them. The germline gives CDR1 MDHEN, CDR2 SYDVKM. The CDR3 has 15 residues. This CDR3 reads CASSLNPGQGPEAFF. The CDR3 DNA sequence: TGTGCCAGCAGTTTAAACCCAGGGCAGGGTCCAGAAGCTTTCTTT.

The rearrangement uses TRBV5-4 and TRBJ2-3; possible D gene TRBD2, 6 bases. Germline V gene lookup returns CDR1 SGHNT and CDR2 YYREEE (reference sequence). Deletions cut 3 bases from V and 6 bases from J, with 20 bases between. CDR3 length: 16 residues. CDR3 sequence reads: CASSSGRGSIVDTQYF. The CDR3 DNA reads TGTGCCAGCAGCTCGGGGCGGGGTAGTATAGTGGATACGCAGTATTTT.

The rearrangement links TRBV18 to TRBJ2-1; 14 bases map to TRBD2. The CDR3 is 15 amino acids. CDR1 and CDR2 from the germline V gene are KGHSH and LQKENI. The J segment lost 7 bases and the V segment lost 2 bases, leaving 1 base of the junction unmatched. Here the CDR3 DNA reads TGTGCCAGCTCACCAGGGACTAGCGGGAGTAATGAGCAGTTCTTC. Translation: CASSPGTSGSNEQFF.

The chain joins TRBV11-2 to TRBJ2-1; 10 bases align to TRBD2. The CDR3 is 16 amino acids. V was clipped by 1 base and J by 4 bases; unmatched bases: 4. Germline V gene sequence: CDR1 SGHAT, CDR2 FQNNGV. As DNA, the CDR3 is TGTGCCAGCAGCTTAGGGACTAGCGGTGGGTACAATGAGCAGTTCTTC. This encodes CASSLGTSGGYNEQFF.

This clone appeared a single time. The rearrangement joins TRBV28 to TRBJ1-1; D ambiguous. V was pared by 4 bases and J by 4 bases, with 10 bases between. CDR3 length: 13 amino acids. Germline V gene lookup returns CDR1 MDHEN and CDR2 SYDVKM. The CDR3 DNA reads TGTGCCAGCAGTTCAAGTCTAGGCACTGAAGCTTTCTTT. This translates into CASSSSLGTEAFF.

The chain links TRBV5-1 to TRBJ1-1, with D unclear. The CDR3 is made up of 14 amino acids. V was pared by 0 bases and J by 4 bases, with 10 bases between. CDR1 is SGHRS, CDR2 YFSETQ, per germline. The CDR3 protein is CASSLVVGSTEAFF. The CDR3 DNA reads TGCGCCAGCAGCTTGGTAGTGGGCAGCACTGAAGCTTTCTTT.

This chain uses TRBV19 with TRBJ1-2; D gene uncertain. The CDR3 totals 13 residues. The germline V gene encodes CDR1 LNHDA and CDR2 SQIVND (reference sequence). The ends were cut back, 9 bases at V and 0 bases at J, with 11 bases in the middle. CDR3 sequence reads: CARATASNYGYTF. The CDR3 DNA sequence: TGTGCCAGAGCCACAGCATCTAACTATGGCTACACCTTC.

In DNA, the CDR3 is TGCGCCAGCAGTAAGCTAGTGAACACAGATACGCAGTATTTT. Amino acid sequence: CASSKLVNTDTQYF. The chain employs TRBV5-1 and TRBJ2-3; D unresolved. CDR3 length: 14 amino acids. In germline, CDR1 is SGHRS, CDR2 YFSETQ. Trimming took off 5 bases at V and 2 bases at J, with 12 bases between the two ends.

The CDR3 bases are TGTGCCACCAGTGATTTCCGAGGGCAAGAGACCCAGTACTTC. Translation: CATSDFRGQETQYF. This chain uses TRBV24-1 with TRBJ2-5, with D possibly TRBD2 on 5 matching bases. Trimming took 1 base from V and 2 from J, leaving 7 bases between them. This CDR3 contains 14 residues. Germline V CDR1 and CDR2: KGHDR, SFDVKD.

The CDR3 region is CASSFYPQGRKDHYGYTF. Written as DNA, the CDR3 is TGTGCCAGCAGCTTCTATCCTCAGGGGCGTAAAGATCACTATGGCTACACCTTC. This rearrangement joins TRBV7-2 to TRBJ1-2; a possible D gene is TRBD1 (6 bases). The CDR3 is 18 residues long. Per germline, CDR1 SGHTA and CDR2 FQGNSA. V lost 3 bases to trimming and J lost 3 bases, with 23 bases between them.

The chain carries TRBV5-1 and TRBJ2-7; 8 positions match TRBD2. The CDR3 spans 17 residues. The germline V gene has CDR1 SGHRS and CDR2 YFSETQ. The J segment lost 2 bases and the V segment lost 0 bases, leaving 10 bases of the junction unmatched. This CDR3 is CASSLVQRAGGAYEQYF. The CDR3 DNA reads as TGCGCCAGCAGCTTGGTTCAGCGGGCGGGGGGAGCCTACGAGCAGTACTTC.

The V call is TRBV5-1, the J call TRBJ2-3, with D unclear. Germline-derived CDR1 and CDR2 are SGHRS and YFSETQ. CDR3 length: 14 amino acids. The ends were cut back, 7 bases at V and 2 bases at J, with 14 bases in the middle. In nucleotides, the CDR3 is TGCGCCAGCCGCCCTCCCGACATCACAGATACGCAGTATTTT. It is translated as CASRPPDITDTQYF.

This CDR3 reads CASSSSRAYNEQFF. The CDR3, as DNA: TGTGCCAGCAGCTCTAGCCGGGCCTACAATGAGCAGTTCTTC. The rearrangement joins TRBV7-9 to TRBJ2-1; D possibly corresponds to TRBD2 (5 bases). Germline lookup yields CDR1 SEHNR and CDR2 FQNEAQ (reference sequence). This CDR3 comprises 14 residues. Trimming removed 4 bases from V and 2 bases from J, with 9 bases in between.

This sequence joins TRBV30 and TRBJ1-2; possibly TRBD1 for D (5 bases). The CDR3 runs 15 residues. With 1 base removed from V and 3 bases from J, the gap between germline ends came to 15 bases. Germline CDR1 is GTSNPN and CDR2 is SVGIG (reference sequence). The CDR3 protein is CAWSGGEVMDYGYTF. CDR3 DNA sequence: TGTGCCTGGAGTGGGGGGGAGGTCATGGACTATGGCTACACCTTC.

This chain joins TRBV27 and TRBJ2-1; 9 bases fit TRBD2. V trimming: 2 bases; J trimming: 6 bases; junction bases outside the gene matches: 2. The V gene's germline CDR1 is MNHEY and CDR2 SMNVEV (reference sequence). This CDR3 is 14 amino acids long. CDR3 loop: CASSLLAGINEQFF. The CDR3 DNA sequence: TGTGCCAGCAGTTTACTAGCGGGGATCAATGAGCAGTTCTTC.

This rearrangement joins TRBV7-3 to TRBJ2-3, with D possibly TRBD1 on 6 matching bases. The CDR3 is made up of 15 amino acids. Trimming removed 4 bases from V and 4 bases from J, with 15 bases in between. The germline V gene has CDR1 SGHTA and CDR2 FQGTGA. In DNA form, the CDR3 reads TGTGCCAGCAGCTCTACAGGGAATGGGGCAGATACGCAGTATTTT. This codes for CASSSTGNGADTQYF.

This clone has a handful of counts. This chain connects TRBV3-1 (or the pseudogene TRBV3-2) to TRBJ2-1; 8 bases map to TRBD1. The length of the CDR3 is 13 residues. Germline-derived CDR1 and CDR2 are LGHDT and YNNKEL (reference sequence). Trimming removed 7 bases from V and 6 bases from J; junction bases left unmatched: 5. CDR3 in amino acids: CASTGQGINEQFF. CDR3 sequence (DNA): TGTGCCAGCACCGGACAGGGCATCAATGAGCAGTTCTTC.

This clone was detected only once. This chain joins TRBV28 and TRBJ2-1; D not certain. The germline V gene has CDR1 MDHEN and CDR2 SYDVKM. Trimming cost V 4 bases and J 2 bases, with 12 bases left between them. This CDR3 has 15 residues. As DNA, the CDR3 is TGTGCCAGCAGTTCCCTAACTGCTACCTACAATGAGCAGTTCTTC. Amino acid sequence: CASSSLTATYNEQFF.

CDR3 residues: CASSSAGREAFF. CDR3 sequence (DNA): TGTGCCAGCAGCTCCGCGGGACGAGAAGCTTTCTTT. This chain links TRBV7-9 with TRBJ1-1, with D tentatively TRBD1 (5 bases). The CDR3 has 12 amino acids. V was cut by 4 bases and J by 8 bases, with 11 bases left in between. The germline V gene has CDR1 SEHNR and CDR2 FQNEAQ (reference sequence).

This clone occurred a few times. Here the CDR3 DNA reads TGTGCCAGCAGCTTAGACGTAGGGGGGCAGTACTTC. Amino acid sequence: CASSLDVGGQYF. This sequence joins TRBV7-9 and TRBJ2-7; D is perhaps TRBD1 (6 bases). V was pared by 1 base and J by 9 bases, with 10 bases between. This CDR3 is built from 12 residues. Germline CDR1 and CDR2: SEHNR and FQNEAQ (reference sequence).